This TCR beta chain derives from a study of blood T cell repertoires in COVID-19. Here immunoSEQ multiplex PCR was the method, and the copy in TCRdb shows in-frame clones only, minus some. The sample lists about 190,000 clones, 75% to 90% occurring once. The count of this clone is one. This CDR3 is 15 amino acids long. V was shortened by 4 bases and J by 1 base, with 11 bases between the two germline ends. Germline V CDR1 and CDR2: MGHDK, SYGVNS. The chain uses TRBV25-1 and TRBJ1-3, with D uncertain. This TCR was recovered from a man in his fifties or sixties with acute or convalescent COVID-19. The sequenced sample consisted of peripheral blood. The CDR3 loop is CASSVHGSSGNTIYF. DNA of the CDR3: TGTGCCAGCAGTGTCCACGGGAGTTCTGGAAACACCATATATTTT. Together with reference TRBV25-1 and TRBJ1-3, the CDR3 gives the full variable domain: EADIYQTPRYLVIGTGKKITLECSQTMGHDKMYWYQQDPGMELHLIHYSYGVNSTEKGDLSSESTVSRIRTEHFPLTLESARPSHTSQYLCASSVHGSSGNTIYFGEGSWLTVV.